The 2 T cell receptor beta chains reported below all come from one sample, sequenced in a study of blood T cells in healthy people across ages. Combining a sample-barcoded 5' primer with a J-beta primer mix, a second PCR ran for roughly 7 to 11 cycles. TCRdb itself ran the 5' RACE reads through MiXCR, one entry per CDR3 protein. The repertoire holds about 510,000 distinct CDR3 sequences, with 25% to 35% as singletons. These same data were also listed under a study on T cells of mothers and their children.

What was sequenced was blood. The origin of the receptors is a boy aged 2 to 10 in good health.

The CDR3 region has the DNA TGTGCCAGTAGCCGGGAGGGGAGGTCCAATTACAATGAGCAGTTCTTC. It codes for CASSREGRSNYNEQFF. The chain joins TRBV19 to TRBJ2-1, with 8 bases lining up with TRBD2. CDR3 length equals 16 residues. V was pared by 6 bases and J by 4 bases, with 11 bases of the junction left unmatched. Germline V lookup: CDR1 LNHDA, CDR2 SQIVND (reference sequence). Based on the CDR3 plus reference TRBV19 and TRBJ2-1, the full variable domain is DGGITQSPKYLFRKEGQNVTLSCEQNLNHDAMYWYRQDPGQGLRLIYYSQIVNDFQKGDIAEGYSVSREKKESFPLTVTSAQKNPTAFYLCASSREGRSNYNEQFFGPGTRLTVL.

This clonotype has more than one count but fewer than ten. The chain couples TRBV20-1 to TRBJ2-5, with D perhaps TRBD1 (6 bases). The end of the DNA aligns better with TRBJ2-1, so the J call may be wrong. The CDR3 is 12 residues long. CDR1 and CDR2 from the germline V gene are DFQATT and SNEGSKA (reference sequence). CDR3 DNA sequence: TGCAGTGCTAGTCAACAGGGCAATGAGCAGTTCTTC. Encoded protein: CSASQQGNEQFF.